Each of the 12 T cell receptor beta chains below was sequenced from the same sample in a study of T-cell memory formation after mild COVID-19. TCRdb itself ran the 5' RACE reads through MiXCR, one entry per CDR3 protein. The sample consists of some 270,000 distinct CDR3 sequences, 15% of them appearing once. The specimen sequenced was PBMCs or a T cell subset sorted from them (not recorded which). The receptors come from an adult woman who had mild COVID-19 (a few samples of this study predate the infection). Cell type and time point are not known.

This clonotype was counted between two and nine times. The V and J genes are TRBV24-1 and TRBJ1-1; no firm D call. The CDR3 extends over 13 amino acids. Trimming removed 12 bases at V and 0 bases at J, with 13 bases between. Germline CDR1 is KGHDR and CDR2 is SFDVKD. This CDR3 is CAVKQNMNTEAFF. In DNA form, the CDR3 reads TGTGCCGTCAAACAAAACATGAACACTGAAGCTTTCTTT.

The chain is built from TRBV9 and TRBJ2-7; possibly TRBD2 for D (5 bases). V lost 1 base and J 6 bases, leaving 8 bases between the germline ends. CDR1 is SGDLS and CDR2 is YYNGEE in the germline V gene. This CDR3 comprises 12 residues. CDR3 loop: CASSVKAGEQYF. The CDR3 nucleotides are TGTGCCAGCAGCGTAAAGGCGGGCGAGCAGTACTTC.

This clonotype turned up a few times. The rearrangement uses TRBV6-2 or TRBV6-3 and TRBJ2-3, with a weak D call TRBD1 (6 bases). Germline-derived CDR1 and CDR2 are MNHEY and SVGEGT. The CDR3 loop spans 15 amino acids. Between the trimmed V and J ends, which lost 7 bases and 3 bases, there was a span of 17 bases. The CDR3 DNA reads TGTGCCAGCACCCACCCACAGGGCACGACAGATACGCAGTATTTT. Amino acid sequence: CASTHPQGTTDTQYF.

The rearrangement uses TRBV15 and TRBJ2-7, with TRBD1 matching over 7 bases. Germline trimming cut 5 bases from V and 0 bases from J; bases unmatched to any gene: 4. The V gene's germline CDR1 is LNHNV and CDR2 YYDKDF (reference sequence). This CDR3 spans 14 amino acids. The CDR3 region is CATSPGQISYEQYF. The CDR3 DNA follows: TGTGCCACCAGCCCGGGACAGATCTCCTACGAGCAGTACTTC.

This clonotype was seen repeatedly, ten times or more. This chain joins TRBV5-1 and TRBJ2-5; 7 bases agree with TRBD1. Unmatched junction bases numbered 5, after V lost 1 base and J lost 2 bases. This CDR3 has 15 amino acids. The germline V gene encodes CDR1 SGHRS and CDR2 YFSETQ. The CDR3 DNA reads TGCGCCAGCAGCTTGAATCCGGGACAGCAAGAGACCCAGTACTTC. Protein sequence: CASSLNPGQQETQYF.

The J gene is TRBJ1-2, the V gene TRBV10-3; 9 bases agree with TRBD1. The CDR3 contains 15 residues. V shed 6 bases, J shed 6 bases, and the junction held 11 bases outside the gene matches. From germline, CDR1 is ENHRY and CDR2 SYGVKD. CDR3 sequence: CAIRSRTGVRDGYTF. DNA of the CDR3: TGTGCCATCAGAAGCAGGACAGGGGTTAGGGATGGCTACACCTTC.

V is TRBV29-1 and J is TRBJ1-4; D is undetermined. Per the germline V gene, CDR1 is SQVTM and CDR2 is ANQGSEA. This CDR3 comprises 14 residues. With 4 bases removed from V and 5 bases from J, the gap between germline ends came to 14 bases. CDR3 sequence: CSVGENGGNEKLFF. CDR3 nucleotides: TGCAGCGTTGGGGAGAACGGAGGGAATGAAAAACTGTTTTTT.

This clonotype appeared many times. The CDR3 bases are TGTGCCAGCAGTTTTCATTCAGGGGGGAAGTCCTACGAGCAGTACTTC. Translating gives CASSFHSGGKSYEQYF. The J gene is TRBJ2-7, the V gene TRBV6-5; TRBD1 might be the D (7 bases). In germline, CDR1 is MNHEY, CDR2 SVGAGI. CDR3 size: 16 residues. Between the trimmed V and J ends, which lost 4 bases and 1 base, there was a span of 17 bases.

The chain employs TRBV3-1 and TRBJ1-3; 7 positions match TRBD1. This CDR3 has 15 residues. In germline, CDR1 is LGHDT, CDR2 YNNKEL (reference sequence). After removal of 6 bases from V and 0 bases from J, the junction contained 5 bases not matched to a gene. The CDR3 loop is CASRQTGISGNTIYF. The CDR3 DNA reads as TGTGCCAGCAGGCAGACAGGGATCTCTGGAAACACCATATATTTT.

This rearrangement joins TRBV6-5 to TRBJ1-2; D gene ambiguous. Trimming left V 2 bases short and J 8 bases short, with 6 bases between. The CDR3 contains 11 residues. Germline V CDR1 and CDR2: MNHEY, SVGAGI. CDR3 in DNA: TGTGCCAGCAGTTACCGTGGGGGCTACACCTTC. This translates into CASSYRGGYTF.

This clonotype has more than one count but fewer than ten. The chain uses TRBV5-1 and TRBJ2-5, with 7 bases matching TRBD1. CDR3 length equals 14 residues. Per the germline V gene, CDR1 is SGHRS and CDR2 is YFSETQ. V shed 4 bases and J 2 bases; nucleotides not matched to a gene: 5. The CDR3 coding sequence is TGCGCCAGCAGCACGGGACAGACGCAAGAGACCCAGTACTTC. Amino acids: CASSTGQTQETQYF.

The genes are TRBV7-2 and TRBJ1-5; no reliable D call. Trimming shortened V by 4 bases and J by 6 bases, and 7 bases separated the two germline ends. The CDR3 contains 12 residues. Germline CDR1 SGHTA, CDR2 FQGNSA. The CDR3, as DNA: TGTGCCAGCAGCTCGTACTCTCAGCCCCAGCATTTT. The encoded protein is CASSSYSQPQHF.